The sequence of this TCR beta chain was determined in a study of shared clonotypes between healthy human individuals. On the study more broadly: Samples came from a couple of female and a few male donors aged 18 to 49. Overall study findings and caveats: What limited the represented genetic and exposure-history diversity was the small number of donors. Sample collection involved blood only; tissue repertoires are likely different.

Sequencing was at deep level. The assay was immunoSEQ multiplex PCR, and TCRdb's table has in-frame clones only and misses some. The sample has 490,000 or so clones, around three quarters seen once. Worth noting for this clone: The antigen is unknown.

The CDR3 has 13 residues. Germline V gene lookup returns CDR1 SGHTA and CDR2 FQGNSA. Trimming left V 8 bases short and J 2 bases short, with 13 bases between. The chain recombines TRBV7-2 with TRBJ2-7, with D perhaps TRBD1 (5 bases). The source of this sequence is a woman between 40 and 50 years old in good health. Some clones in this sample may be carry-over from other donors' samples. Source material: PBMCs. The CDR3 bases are TGTGCCAGCGGGCAGGGTAGCCCCTACGAGCAGTACTTC. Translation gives CASGQGSPYEQYF.